This T cell receptor (beta chain) was documented in a study of blood T cells in healthy people across ages. This clonotype was seen only a few times. Its antigen remains unidentified. A sample-barcoded 5' primer and a J-beta primer mix were used in a second PCR of roughly 7 to 11 cycles. Each CDR3 protein is one row after TCRdb ran MiXCR on the 5' RACE reads. Of approximately 690,000 distinct CDR3 sequences listed, 58% are singletons. Isolation of PBMCs gave at least 7 million cells per sample. Trimming cost V 5 bases and J 7 bases, with 18 bases left between them. Looked up from germline, CDR1 is SGHTA and CDR2 is FQGNSA. This CDR3 comprises 16 residues. Findings and caveats of the study: More naive CD4+ cells and higher diversity were found in long-lived than in aged donors. Older individuals had lower TCR beta diversity per million T cells (the decline was roughly linear).

The source of this sequence is a man in his 60s in good health. This chain connects TRBV7-2 to TRBJ1-6; D is unclear. Sequenced sample: blood. CDR3 DNA sequence: TGTGCCAGCAGCGGCAGCGGTGGGGTTGGGAATTCACCCCTCCACTTT. It is translated as CASSGSGGVGNSPLHF.